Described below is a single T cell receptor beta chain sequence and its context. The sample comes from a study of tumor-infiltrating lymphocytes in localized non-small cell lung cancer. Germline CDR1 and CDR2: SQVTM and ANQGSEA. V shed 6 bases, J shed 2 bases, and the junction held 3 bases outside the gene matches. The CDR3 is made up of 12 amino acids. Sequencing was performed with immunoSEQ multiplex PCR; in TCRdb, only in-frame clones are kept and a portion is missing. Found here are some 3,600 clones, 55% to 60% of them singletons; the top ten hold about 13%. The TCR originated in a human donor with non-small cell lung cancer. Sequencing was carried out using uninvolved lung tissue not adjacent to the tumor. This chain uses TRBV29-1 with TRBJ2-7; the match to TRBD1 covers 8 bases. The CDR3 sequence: CSVGTGPYEQYF. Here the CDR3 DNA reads TGCAGCGTAGGGACAGGACCCTACGAGCAGTACTTC.